The 8 T cell receptor beta chains in this list originate from one sample, sequenced in a study of regulatory T cells in long-lasting Graves disease. Relying on iRepertoire HTBI primers and Arm-PCR of CDR3 regions, the team built TCR beta libraries. TCRdb processed the multiplex PCR reads anew with MiXCR; each CDR3 protein has one entry. In the table there are about 430,000 distinct CDR3 sequences, over 12% of which are singletons. Documented time point: newly diagnosed GD, antithyroid drugs for less than 3 months. PBMC RNA served as the TCR library source. The sample also formed part of further work on T cells in Graves' hyperthyroidism and ophthalmopathy.

Sequenced material: peripheral blood mononuclear cells (PBMCs), taken at new diagnosis, from a patient treated with antithyroid drugs. The receptors were gathered from a woman between 35 and 50 years old with Graves disease.

This clonotype was observed at least ten times. V and J are TRBV18 and TRBJ2-3; 11 bases fit TRBD2. Trimming cost V 1 base and J 0 bases; bases outside gene matches: 6. CDR1 and CDR2 from the germline V gene are KGHSH and LQKENI. The CDR3 consists of 18 residues. In nucleotides, the CDR3 is TGTGCCAGCTCACCACGGGCGACTAGCGGGATGAGCACAGATACGCAGTATTTT. Translating it yields CASSPRATSGMSTDTQYF.

The table lists this clonotype with many counts. The chain joins TRBV29-1 to TRBJ2-7, with TRBD2 identical over 12 bases. CDR3 length equals 14 residues. Germline CDR1 is SQVTM and CDR2 is ANQGSEA. Trimming removed 6 bases from V and 2 bases from J; junction bases left unmatched: 5. The CDR3 spells CSVGLAGWAYEQYF. CDR3 nucleotide sequence: TGCAGCGTCGGACTAGCGGGGTGGGCCTACGAGCAGTACTTC.

This chain joins TRBV7-9 and TRBJ1-1; no definite D call. Germline assignment: CDR1 SEHNR and CDR2 FQNEAQ (reference sequence). Trimming left V 1 base short and J 8 bases short, with 8 bases between. The CDR3 length is 12 residues. CDR3 in DNA: TGTGCCAGCAGCTTAGGGGTTGGGGAAGCTTTCTTT. It codes for CASSLGVGEAFF.

The CDR3 protein is CASSSLRTGVDTGELFF. The CDR3 nucleotides read TGTGCCAGCAGTTCCCTCCGGACGGGGGTGGACACCGGGGAGCTGTTTTTT. The chain couples TRBV6-9 to TRBJ2-2; D possibly corresponds to TRBD2 (6 bases). V lost 4 bases, J lost 3 bases, and 18 bases lay in between. The CDR3 has 17 residues. Germline loops: CDR1 MNHGY, CDR2 SVAAGI.

This clonotype has just a few counts. The junction departs from the called germline gene at one end, perhaps through a read error. The rearrangement uses TRBV7-8 and TRBJ2-7; D perhaps matches TRBD2 (6 bases). The CDR3 loop spans 13 amino acids. CDR1 and CDR2 (germline): SGHVS, FQNEAQ. The CDR3 DNA reads as TGTGCCAGCAGCTTAGGCGGGATCCCCGAGCGGTACTTC. This codes for CASSLGGIPERYF.

This clonotype has a count of ten or more. The CDR3 coding sequence is TGTGCCAGCAGCAAGAGCCCGGGACTAGCGGGAGGACCCCTCTCCTACGAGCAGTACTTC. This gives the protein CASSKSPGLAGGPLSYEQYF. The V and J genes are TRBV11-3 and TRBJ2-7; 15 nucleotides line up with TRBD2. The length of the CDR3 is 20 residues. The V gene end was trimmed by 5 bases and the J gene end by 0 bases; junction bases not matched to a gene: 14. Germline V gives CDR1 SGHNT, CDR2 YENEEA.

This clonotype was seen repeatedly, ten times or more. The chain recombines TRBV9 with TRBJ2-1, with a weak D call TRBD2 (5 bases). CDR1 and CDR2 from the germline V gene are SGDLS and YYNGEE. The CDR3 runs to 14 residues. V was clipped by 0 bases and J by 7 bases, with 11 bases between them. The CDR3 nucleotides are TGTGCCAGCAGCGTAGCGGGAAGGACTAATGAGCAGTTCTTC. Translating it yields CASSVAGRTNEQFF. Drawing the rest from reference TRBV9 and TRBJ2-1, the complete variable domain is DSGVTQTPKHLITATGQRVTLRCSPRSGDLSVYWYQQSLDQGLQFLIQYYNGEERAKGNILERFSAQQFPDLHSELNLSSLELGDSALYFCASSVAGRTNEQFFGPGTRLTVL.

This clonotype was found a few times. V gene TRBV6-5 combines with J gene TRBJ2-2; 12 bases fit TRBD2. CDR3 length: 16 amino acids. The germline V gene encodes CDR1 MNHEY and CDR2 SVGAGI. Trimming cost V 4 bases and J 7 bases; bases outside gene matches: 7. The CDR3 protein is CASSLLAGGLSGELFF. As DNA, the CDR3 is TGTGCCAGCAGTTTACTAGCGGGAGGCCTGAGCGGGGAGCTGTTTTTT.